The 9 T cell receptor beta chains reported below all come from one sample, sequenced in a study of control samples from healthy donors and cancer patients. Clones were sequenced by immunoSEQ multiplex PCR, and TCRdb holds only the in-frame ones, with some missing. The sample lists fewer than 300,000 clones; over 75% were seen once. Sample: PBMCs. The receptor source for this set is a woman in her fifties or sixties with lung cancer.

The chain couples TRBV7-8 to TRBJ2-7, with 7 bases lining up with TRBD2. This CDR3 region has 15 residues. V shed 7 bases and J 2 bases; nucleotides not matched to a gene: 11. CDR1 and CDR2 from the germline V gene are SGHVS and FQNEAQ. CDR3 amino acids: CASTPGGPSTYEQYF. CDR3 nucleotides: TGTGCCAGCACTCCGGGAGGACCTTCCACCTACGAGCAGTACTTC.

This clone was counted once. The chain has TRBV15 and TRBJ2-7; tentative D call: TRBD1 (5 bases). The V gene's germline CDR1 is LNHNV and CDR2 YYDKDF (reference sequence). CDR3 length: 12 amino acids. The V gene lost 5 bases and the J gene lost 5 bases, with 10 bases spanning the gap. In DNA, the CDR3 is TGTGCCACCAGCGGACCAGGGCACGAGCAGTACTTC. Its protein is CATSGPGHEQYF.

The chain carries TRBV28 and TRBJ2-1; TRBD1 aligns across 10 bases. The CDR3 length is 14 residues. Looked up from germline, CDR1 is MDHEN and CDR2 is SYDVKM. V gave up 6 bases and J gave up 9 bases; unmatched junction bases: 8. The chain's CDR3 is CASRETGGLGEQFF. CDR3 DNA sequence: TGTGCCAGCAGAGAGACAGGGGGCTTAGGTGAGCAGTTCTTC.

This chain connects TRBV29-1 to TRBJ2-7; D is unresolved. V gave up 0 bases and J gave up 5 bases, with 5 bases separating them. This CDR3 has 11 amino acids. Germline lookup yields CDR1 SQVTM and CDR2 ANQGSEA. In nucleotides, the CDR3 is TGCAGCGTTGAAGATCAGGACGAGCAGTACTTC. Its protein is CSVEDQDEQYF.

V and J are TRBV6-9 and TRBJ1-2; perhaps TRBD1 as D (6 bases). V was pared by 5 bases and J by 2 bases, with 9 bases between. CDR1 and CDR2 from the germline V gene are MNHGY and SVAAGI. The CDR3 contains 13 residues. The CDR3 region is CASSPTGNYGYTF. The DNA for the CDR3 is TGTGCCAGCAGTCCCACAGGGAACTATGGCTACACCTTC.

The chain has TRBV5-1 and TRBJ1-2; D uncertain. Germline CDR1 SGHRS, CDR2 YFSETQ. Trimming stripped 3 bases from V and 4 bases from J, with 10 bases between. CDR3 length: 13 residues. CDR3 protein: CASSSDGTYGYTF. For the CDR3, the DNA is TGCGCCAGCAGCTCCGACGGAACCTATGGCTACACCTTC.

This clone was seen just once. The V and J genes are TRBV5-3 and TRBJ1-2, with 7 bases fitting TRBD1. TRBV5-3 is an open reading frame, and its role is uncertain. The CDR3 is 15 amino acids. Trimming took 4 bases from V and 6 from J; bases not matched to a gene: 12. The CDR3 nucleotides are TGTGCCAGAAGCCCCCGAGGGGGCAGAAGGGATGGCTACACCTTC. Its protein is CARSPRGGRRDGYTF.

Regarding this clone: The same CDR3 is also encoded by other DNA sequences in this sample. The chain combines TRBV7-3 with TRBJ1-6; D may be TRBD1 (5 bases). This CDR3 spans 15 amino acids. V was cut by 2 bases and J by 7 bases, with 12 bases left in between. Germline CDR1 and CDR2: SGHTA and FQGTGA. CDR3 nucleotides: TGTGCCAGCAGCTTAGGCCAGGGTGGCAATTCACCCCTCCACTTT. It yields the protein CASSLGQGGNSPLHF.

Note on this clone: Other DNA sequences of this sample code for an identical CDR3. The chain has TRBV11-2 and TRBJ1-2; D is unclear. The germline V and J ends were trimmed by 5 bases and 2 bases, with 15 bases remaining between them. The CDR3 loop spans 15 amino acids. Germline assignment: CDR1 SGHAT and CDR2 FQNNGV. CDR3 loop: CASSPGWGSNYGYTF. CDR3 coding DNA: TGTGCCAGCAGCCCCGGGTGGGGATCGAACTATGGCTACACCTTC. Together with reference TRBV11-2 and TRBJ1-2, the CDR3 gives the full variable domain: EAGVAQSPRYKIIEKRQSVAFWCNPISGHATLYWYQQILGQGPKLLIQFQNNGVVDDSQLPKDRFSAERLKGVDSTLKIQPAKLEDSAVYLCASSPGWGSNYGYTFGSGTRLTVV.